This is a list of T cell receptor beta chains from one sample in a study of T cell responses to AZD1222 COVID-19 vaccine. The protocol was immunoSEQ multiplex PCR, while the TCRdb copy is restricted to in-frame clones and leaves out a portion. Among 95,000 to 150,000 clones, 90% were seen once, and the ten largest hold roughly 4.4%. Material: peripheral blood, obtained on day 0 of MenACWY control vaccination. These receptors all stem from an adult in good health. Both conserved end residues are part of each CDR3. A D gene is named only where the DNA matches it firmly. A row's size may be missing; if present it is once, few, many or a size class.

DNA | CDR3 | D | V | size | J
TGTGCCAGCAGTCCCACGGGGGGCTCCTACAATGAGCAGTTCTTC | CASSPTGGSYNEQFF | TRBD2 | TRBV6-4 | NA | TRBJ2-1
TGTGCCAGCAGCCCCGCGGGGGGGGTCACAGATACGCAGTATTTT | CASSPAGGVTDTQYF | TRBD2 | TRBV7-9 | NA | TRBJ2-3
TGTGCCACCAGTGATCCGGCGCGTCTAGGGGGCGAGACCCAGTACTTC | CATSDPARLGGETQYF | TRBD1 | TRBV24-1 | NA | TRBJ2-5
TGTGCCAGCAGCTTAAGGACAGGGGATAGTTCGGCTTTCTTT | CASSLRTGDSSAFF | TRBD1 | TRBV7-8 | NA | TRBJ1-1
TGTGCCAGCAGCCTCGGACTAGCGCACGAATCAGGAAACATTCAGTACTTC | CASSLGLAHESGNIQYF | TRBD2 | TRBV7-9 | NA | TRBJ2-4
TGTGCCAGCAGCTCCGGACAGTCCGCTTTCTTT | CASSSGQSAFF | NA | TRBV12-3/TRBV12-4 | NA | TRBJ1-1
TGTGCCAGTAGTATGCAAGTGGATCTGCCCTACGAGCAGTACTTC | CASSMQVDLPYEQYF | NA | TRBV19 | NA | TRBJ2-7
TGTGCCAGCAGCCAAGGACTAGCCACGGAGTCGGTCTTC | CASSQGLATESVF | TRBD2 | TRBV7-3 | NA | TRBJ2-1
TGTGCCAGCAGTTTAATCCAGGACGACTCCTACAATGAGCAGTTCTTC | CASSLIQDDSYNEQFF | NA | TRBV28 | NA | TRBJ2-1
TGTGCCGCAACAACCCGTTACAATGAGCAGTTCTTC | CAATTRYNEQFF | NA | TRBV6-5 | NA | TRBJ2-1
TGTGCCAGCAGCAAATCTGGCCCGAGGACAGGGGATCTCAAGGGGCACGTTGGGGCCAACGTCCTGACTTTC | CASSKSGPRTGDLKGHVGANVLTF | NA | TRBV21-1 | NA | TRBJ2-6
TGCGCCAGCCGGGCGGTAAACACTGAAGCTTTCTTT | CASRAVNTEAFF | NA | TRBV4-1 | NA | TRBJ1-1
TGCGCCAGCAGCCGGAATAGCGGGGGGAGCTCCTACAATGAGCAGTTCTTC | CASSRNSGGSSYNEQFF | TRBD2 | TRBV4-3 | NA | TRBJ2-1
TGTGCCAGCAGTACCCTAGCCGGGGAGCTGTTTTTT | CASSTLAGELFF | NA | TRBV27 | NA | TRBJ2-2
TGTGCCTATTCCGGACAGGGTCGGCAAGAGACCCAGTACTTC | CAYSGQGRQETQYF | TRBD1 | TRBV7-9 | NA | TRBJ2-5
TGTGCCAGCAGTACCCTCAGCCATGGGGACACTGAAGCTTTCTTT | CASSTLSHGDTEAFF | NA | TRBV28 | NA | TRBJ1-1
TGTGCCAGCTCCGGGACACGGGGTGAAAAACTGTTTTTT | CASSGTRGEKLFF | NA | TRBV19 | NA | TRBJ1-4
TGTGCCAGCAGCTTAGTCGGGAACACCGGGGAGCTGTTTTTT | CASSLVGNTGELFF | NA | TRBV11-2 | NA | TRBJ2-2
TGTGCCAGCTCACCAACGGAGCGGGGCCCCTACAATGAGCAGTTCTTC | CASSPTERGPYNEQFF | TRBD2 | TRBV18 | NA | TRBJ2-1
TGTGCCAGCAGCTTTCGGGGGGCCTACAATGAGCAGTTCTTC | CASSFRGAYNEQFF | TRBD2 | TRBV5-5 | once | TRBJ2-1
TGTGCCAGTAGTGCCGGGGTTGTCAATCAGCCCCAGCATTTT | CASSAGVVNQPQHF | NA | TRBV19 | once | TRBJ1-5
TGTGCCATCGGGGACTCAGAGAGACGCAATCAGCCCCAGCATTTT | CAIGDSERRNQPQHF | NA | TRBV10-3 | NA | TRBJ1-5
TGTGCCAGCAGCCGTGGTCACACAGATACGCAGTATTTT | CASSRGHTDTQYF | NA | TRBV16 | NA | TRBJ2-3